The 9 T cell receptor beta chains presented below share a single source sample, sequenced in a study of shared clonotypes between healthy human individuals. Repertoires were generated with immunoSEQ multiplex PCR, while TCRdb's copy carries only in-frame clones and drops some. Among around 2.1 million clones listed, roughly 91% were seen once. Terminally differentiated effector memory CD45RA+ cells were excluded from the naive CD8 cells, which were CD45RO-negative and positively selected for CCR7. The sample consisted of naive CD8+ T cells from PBMCs. Receptors were obtained from a man younger than 30 in good health. Some clones in this sample may be carry-over from other donors' samples.

The chain uses TRBV5-1 and TRBJ2-7; D is unresolved. The V gene lost 2 bases and the J gene lost 2 bases, with 8 bases spanning the gap. Germline CDR1 and CDR2: SGHRS and YFSETQ. The CDR3 runs 13 residues. The CDR3 region has the DNA TGCGCCAGCAGCTTAGCGCCGGCCTACGAGCAGTACTTC. Its protein is CASSLAPAYEQYF.

A remark on this clone: This same CDR3 is encoded by further DNA sequences in the sample. The chain employs TRBV6-1 and TRBJ2-7, with D possibly being TRBD2 (6 bases). This CDR3 contains 14 residues. The germline V gene encodes CDR1 MNHNS and CDR2 SASEGT. The germline V and J ends were trimmed by 3 bases and 4 bases, with 13 bases remaining between them. This CDR3 is CASSELGTLYEQYF. Here the CDR3 DNA reads TGTGCCAGCAGTGAGCTGGGGACTTTGTACGAGCAGTACTTC.

The V gene is TRBV10-3, the J gene TRBJ2-1, with TRBD1 matching 8 bases. Trimming removed 8 bases from V and 8 bases from J; junction bases left unmatched: 2. CDR3 length: 11 amino acids. Germline V gene data show CDR1 as ENHRY and CDR2 as SYGVKD. CDR3 sequence reads: CAIAQGDEQFF. The CDR3 nucleotides read TGTGCCATCGCACAGGGGGATGAGCAGTTCTTC.

The rearrangement joins TRBV25-1 to TRBJ1-1, with unresolved D. V lost 5 bases and J 4 bases, leaving 8 bases between the germline ends. Germline CDR1 and CDR2: MGHDK and SYGVNS. This CDR3 region has 12 residues. This chain's CDR3 is CASSLGFTEAFF. The DNA for the CDR3 is TGTGCCAGCAGTCTAGGGTTCACTGAAGCTTTCTTT.

The CDR3 sequence: CASSLLRDRNMDTQYF. The CDR3 nucleotides are TGTGCCAGCAGTTTACTCCGGGACCGCAATATGGATACGCAGTATTTT. J is TRBJ2-3 and V is TRBV27, with D perhaps given as TRBD1 or TRBD2 (5 bases each). V lost 2 bases and J 6 bases, leaving 18 bases between the germline ends. This CDR3 has 16 amino acids. Germline V gene data show CDR1 as MNHEY and CDR2 as SMNVEV (reference sequence).

J is TRBJ2-7 and V is TRBV5-5; D may match TRBD1 or TRBD2 (5 bases each). The CDR3 has 13 amino acids. The V and J ends lost 6 bases and 1 base respectively, with 11 bases between them. The germline V gene has CDR1 SGHKS and CDR2 YYEKEE (reference sequence). This CDR3 is CASTEGSSYEQYF. In DNA, the CDR3 is TGTGCCAGCACCGAGGGGAGTTCCTACGAGCAGTACTTC.

The rearrangement joins TRBV5-1 to TRBJ2-1; tentatively, D is TRBD2 (5 bases). CDR1 SGHRS and CDR2 YFSETQ come from the germline V gene. The CDR3 is made up of 13 amino acids. V gave up 3 bases and J gave up 7 bases, with 11 bases separating them. CDR3 region: CASSYDTGNEQFF. For the CDR3, the DNA is TGCGCCAGCAGCTACGACACGGGAAATGAGCAGTTCTTC. The full variable domain, with the rest looked up from reference TRBV5-1 and TRBJ2-1, is KAGVTQTPRYLIKTRGQQVTLSCSPISGHRSVSWYQQTPGQGLQFLFEYFSETQRNKGNFPGRFSGRQFSNSRSEMNVSTLELGDSALYLCASSYDTGNEQFFGPGTRLTVL.

About this clone itself: The same CDR3 is also encoded by other DNA sequences in this sample. The chain combines TRBV28 with TRBJ1-5; TRBD1 might be the D (6 bases). The CDR3 has 13 residues. V was clipped by 5 bases and J by 6 bases, with 11 bases between them. Per the germline V gene, CDR1 is MDHEN and CDR2 is SYDVKM. CDR3 nucleotides: TGTGCCAGCAGTCTACAGGGCGGTCAGCCCCAGCATTTT. Translating gives CASSLQGGQPQHF.

The rearrangement uses TRBV5-5 and TRBJ2-2, with 14 bases matching TRBD2. Germline V gene lookup returns CDR1 SGHKS and CDR2 YYEKEE (reference sequence). The CDR3 is 16 residues long. With V trimmed by 4 bases and J by 5 bases, 4 bases remained unmatched. The CDR3 coding sequence is TGTGCCAGCAGCGTTGGACTAGCGGGAGGAACCGGGGAGCTGTTTTTT. This encodes CASSVGLAGGTGELFF.